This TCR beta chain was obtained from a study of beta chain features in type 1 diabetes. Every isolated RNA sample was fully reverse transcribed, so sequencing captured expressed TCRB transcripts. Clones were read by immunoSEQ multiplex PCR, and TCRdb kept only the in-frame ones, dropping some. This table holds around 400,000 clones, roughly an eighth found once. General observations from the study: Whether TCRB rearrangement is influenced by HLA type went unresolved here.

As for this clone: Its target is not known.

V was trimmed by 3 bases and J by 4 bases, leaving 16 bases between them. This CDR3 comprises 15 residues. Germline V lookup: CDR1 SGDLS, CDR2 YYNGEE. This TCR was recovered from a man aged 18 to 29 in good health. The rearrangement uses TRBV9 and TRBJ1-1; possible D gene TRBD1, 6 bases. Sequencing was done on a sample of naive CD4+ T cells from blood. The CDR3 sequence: CASSGGQRGATEAFF. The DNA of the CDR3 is TGTGCCAGCAGCGGTGGACAGAGAGGAGCCACTGAAGCTTTCTTT.